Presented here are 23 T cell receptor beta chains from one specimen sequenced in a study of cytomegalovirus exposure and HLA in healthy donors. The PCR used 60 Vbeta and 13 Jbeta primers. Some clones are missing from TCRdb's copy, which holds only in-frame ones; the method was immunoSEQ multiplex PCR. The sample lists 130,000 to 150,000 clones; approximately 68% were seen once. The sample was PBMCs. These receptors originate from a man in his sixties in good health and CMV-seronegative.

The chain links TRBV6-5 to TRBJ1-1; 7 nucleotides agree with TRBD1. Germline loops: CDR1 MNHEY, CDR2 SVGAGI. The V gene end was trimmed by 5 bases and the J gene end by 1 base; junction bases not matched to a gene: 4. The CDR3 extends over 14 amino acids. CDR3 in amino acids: CASSGTGANTEAFF. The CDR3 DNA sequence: TGTGCCAGCAGTGGAACAGGGGCGAACACTGAAGCTTTCTTT.

As DNA, the CDR3 is TGTGCCAGCAGCTTGGGACCCCTAGGCCCAGGAAACACCATATATTTT. Amino acid sequence: CASSLGPLGPGNTIYF. This chain links TRBV5-6 with TRBJ1-3; D ambiguous. Germline-derived CDR1 and CDR2 are SGHDT and YYEEEE. Trimming removed 0 bases from V and 4 bases from J, with 14 bases in between. There are 16 residues in the CDR3.

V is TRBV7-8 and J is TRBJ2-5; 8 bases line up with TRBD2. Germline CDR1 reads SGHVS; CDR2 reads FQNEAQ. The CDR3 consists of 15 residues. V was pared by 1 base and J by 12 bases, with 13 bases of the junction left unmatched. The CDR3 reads CASSLGVAGRGLEYF. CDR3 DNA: TGTGCCAGCAGCTTAGGGGTAGCGGGAAGGGGTTTGGAGTACTTC.

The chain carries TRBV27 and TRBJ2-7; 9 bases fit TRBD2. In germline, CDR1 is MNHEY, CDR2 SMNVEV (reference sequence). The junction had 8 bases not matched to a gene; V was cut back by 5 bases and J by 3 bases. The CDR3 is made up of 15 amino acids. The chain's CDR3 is CASSRPGTSSYEQYF. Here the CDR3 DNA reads TGTGCCAGCAGTCGTCCCGGGACTAGCAGCTACGAGCAGTACTTC.

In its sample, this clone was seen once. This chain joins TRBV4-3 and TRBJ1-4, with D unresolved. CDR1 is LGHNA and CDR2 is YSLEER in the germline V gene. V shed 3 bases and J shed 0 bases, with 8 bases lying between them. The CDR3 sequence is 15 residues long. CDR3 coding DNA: TGCGCCAGCAGCCACCAGACTGCAACTAATGAAAAACTGTTTTTT. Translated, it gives CASSHQTATNEKLFF.

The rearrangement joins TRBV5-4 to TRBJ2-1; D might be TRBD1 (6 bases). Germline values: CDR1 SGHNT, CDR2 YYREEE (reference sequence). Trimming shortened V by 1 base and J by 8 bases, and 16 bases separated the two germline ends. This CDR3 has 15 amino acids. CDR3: CASSLTGRGGYEQFF. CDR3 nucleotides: TGTGCCAGCAGCTTGACAGGGAGAGGAGGCTATGAGCAGTTCTTC.

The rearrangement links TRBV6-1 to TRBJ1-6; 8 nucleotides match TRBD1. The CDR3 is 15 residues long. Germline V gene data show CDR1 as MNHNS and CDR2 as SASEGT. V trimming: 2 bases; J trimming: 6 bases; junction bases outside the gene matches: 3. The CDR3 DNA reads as TGTGCCAGCAGTGAATTGGACAGGGCTAATTCACCCCTCCACTTT. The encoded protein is CASSELDRANSPLHF.

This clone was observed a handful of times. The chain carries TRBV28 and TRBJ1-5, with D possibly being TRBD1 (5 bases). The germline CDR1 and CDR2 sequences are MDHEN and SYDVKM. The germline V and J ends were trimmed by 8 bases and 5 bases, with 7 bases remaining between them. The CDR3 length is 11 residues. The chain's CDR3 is CASGADQPQHF. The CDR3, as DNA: TGTGCCAGCGGGGCCGATCAGCCCCAGCATTTT.

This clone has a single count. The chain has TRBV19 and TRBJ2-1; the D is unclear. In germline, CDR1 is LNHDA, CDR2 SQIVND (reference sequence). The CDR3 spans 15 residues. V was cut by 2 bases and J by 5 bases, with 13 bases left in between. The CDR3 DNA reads TGTGCCAGTAGTATATGGCGGTCGAATCACAATGAGCAGTTCTTC. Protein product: CASSIWRSNHNEQFF.

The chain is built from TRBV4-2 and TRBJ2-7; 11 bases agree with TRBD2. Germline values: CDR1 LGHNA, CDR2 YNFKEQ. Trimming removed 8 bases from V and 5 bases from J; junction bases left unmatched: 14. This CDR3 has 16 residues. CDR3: CASGKGTGTSGNEQYF. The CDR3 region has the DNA TGTGCCAGCGGAAAGGGGACCGGGACTAGCGGTAACGAGCAGTACTTC.

CDR3 residues: CASSYDSSYEQYF. DNA of the CDR3: TGTGCCAGCAGTTACGACAGTTCCTACGAGCAGTACTTC. The rearrangement joins TRBV6-5 to TRBJ2-7, with D tentatively TRBD1 (5 bases). This CDR3 comprises 13 residues. The germline CDR1 and CDR2 sequences are MNHEY and SVGAGI. V gave up 2 bases and J gave up 1 base, with 6 bases separating them.

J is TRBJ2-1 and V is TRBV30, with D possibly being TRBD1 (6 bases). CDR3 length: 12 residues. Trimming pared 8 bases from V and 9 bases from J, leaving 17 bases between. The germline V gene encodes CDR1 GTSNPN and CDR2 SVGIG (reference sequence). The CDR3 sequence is CARMTQGTEQFF. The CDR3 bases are TGTGCCCGAATGACCCAGGGGACTGAGCAGTTCTTC.

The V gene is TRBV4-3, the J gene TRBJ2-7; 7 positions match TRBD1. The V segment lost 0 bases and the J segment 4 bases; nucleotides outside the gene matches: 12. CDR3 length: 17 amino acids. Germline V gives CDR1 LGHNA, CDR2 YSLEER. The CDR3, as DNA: TGCGCCAGCAGCCAAGATAGAGGAGGACAGGCCATTTACGAGCAGTACTTC. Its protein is CASSQDRGGQAIYEQYF.

DNA for the CDR3: TGCAGCGTTGCCGGGACTAGCGGGAGCTCCTACAATGAGCAGTTCTTC. This codes for CSVAGTSGSSYNEQFF. The chain links TRBV29-1 to TRBJ2-1; 14 bases match TRBD2. The CDR3 has 16 residues. V gave up 4 bases and J gave up 0 bases; unmatched junction bases: 2. In germline, CDR1 is SQVTM, CDR2 ANQGSEA.

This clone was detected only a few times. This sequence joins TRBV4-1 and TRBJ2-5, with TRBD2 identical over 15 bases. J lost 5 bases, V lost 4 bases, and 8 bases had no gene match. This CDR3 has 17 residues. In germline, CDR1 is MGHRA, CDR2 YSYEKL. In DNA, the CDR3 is TGCGCCAGCAGCCGTTTAGGACTAGCGGGAGGGCGTGAGACCCAGTACTTC. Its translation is CASSRLGLAGGRETQYF.

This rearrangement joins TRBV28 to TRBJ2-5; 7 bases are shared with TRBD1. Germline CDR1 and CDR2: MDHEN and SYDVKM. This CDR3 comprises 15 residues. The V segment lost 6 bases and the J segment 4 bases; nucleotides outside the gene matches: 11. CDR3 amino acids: CASSTPSTGPETQYF. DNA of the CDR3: TGTGCCAGCAGCACCCCTTCGACAGGGCCAGAGACCCAGTACTTC.

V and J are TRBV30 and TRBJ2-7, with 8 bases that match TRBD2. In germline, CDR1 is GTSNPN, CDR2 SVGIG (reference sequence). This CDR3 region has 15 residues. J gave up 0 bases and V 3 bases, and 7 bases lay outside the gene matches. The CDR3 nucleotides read TGTGCCTGGAGGTCCCCTAGCGGGCTCTCCTACGAGCAGTACTTC. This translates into CAWRSPSGLSYEQYF.

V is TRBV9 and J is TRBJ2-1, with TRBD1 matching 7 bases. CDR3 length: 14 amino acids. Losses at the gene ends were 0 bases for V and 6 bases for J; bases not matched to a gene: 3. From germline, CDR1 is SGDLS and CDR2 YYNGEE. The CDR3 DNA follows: TGTGCCAGCAGCGTAGACCCAGGGGGCAATGAGCAGTTCTTC. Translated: CASSVDPGGNEQFF.

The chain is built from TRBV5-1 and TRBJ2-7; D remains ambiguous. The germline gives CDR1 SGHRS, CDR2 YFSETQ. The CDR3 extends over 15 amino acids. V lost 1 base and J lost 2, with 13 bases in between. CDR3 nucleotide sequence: TGCGCCAGCAGCTTGTTGTCAGCGTCCACCTACGAGCAGTACTTC. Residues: CASSLLSASTYEQYF.

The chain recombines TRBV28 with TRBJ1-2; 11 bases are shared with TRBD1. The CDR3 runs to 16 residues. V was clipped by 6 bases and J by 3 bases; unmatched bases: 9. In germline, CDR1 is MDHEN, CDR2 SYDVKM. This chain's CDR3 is CASRPDRGPTDYGYTF. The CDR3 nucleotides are TGTGCCAGCAGACCGGACAGGGGGCCGACGGACTATGGCTACACCTTC.

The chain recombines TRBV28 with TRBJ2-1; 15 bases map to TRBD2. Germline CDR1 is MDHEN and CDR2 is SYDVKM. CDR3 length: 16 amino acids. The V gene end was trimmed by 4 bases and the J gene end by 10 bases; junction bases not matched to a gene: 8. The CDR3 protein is CASSSAGLAGGAEQFF. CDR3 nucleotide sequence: TGTGCCAGCAGTTCCGCTGGACTAGCGGGAGGGGCAGAGCAGTTCTTC.

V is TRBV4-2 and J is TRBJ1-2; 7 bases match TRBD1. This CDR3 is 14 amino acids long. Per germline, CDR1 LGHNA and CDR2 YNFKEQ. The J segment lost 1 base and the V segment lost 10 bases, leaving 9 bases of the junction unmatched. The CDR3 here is CATATGAFNYGYTF. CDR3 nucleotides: TGTGCCACCGCCACAGGGGCCTTTAACTATGGCTACACCTTC.

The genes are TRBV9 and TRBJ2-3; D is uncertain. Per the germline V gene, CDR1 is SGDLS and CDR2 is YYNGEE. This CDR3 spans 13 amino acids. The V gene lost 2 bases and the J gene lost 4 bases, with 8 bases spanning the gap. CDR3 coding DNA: TGTGCCAGCAGCGTCGATACTCCAGATACGCAGTATTTT. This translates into CASSVDTPDTQYF.